This T cell receptor beta chain stems from a study of T cells in Graves' hyperthyroidism and ophthalmopathy. Study information: Peripheral blood was secured at the point of initial diagnosis, before any treatment.

General observations from the study: In validation, the model predicted ophthalmopathy. These predictions came a median about 6 months before onset. Blood also showed most of the thyroid clonotypes that were expanded above 0.001.

The CDR3 is made up of 16 amino acids. CDR1 KGHSH and CDR2 LQKENI come from the germline V gene. J gave up 1 base and V 3 bases, and 5 bases lay outside the gene matches. This clonotype has a count of ten or more. The target antigen is unknown. The CDR3 regions of TCR beta were amplified from RNA transcripts. First-round RT-PCR targeting the TCR CDR3 was performed with the HTBI primer set. TCRdb analysed the multiplex PCR reads with MiXCR anew, one entry per CDR3 protein. The sample includes almost 250,000 distinct CDR3 sequences, approximately 23% of them seen just once. The source of this sequence is a woman aged 40-49 years with Graves' ophthalmopathy. Sequences were obtained from blood. The V call is TRBV18, the J call TRBJ2-7, with 11 positions matching TRBD2. The CDR3 loop is CASSPGTSGTSYEQYF. Written as DNA, the CDR3 is TGTGCCAGCTCACCCGGGACTAGCGGAACATCCTACGAGCAGTACTTC.